The 29 T cell receptor beta chains presented below share a single source sample, sequenced in a study of blood T cell repertoires in COVID-19. Measured with immunoSEQ multiplex PCR; TCRdb has only the in-frame clones, and not every one. The sample shows about 250,000 clones, approximately 86% of them seen only once. The specimen sequenced was PBMCs or T cells enriched from blood (not recorded which). The receptor set was obtained from a woman aged 50 to 65 who had recovered from COVID-19.

This clone was recorded only once. The V and J genes are TRBV24-1 and TRBJ2-1; 9 bases agree with TRBD2. The CDR3 is made up of 17 amino acids. Germline assignment: CDR1 KGHDR and CDR2 SFDVKD. Germline trimming cut 3 bases from V and 6 bases from J; bases unmatched to any gene: 11. CDR3 bases: TGTGCCACCAGTGATGGTAGCGGGAGAGGTTCCCCCAATGAGCAGTTCTTC. Translation gives CATSDGSGRGSPNEQFF.

The V and J genes are TRBV28 and TRBJ1-1; 8 nucleotides line up with TRBD1. The germline V gene has CDR1 MDHEN and CDR2 SYDVKM. The V segment lost 5 bases and the J segment 4 bases; nucleotides outside the gene matches: 6. The CDR3 is made up of 14 amino acids. The CDR3 is CASSPQGQGTEAFF. Written as DNA, the CDR3 is TGTGCCAGCAGTCCCCAAGGACAGGGCACTGAAGCTTTCTTT.

This clone was found once. In DNA form, the CDR3 reads TGTGCCAGCAGCGCCCAGGGTTCCGAGCAGTACTTC. This gives the protein CASSAQGSEQYF. This chain uses TRBV6-5 with TRBJ2-7; possibly TRBD1 for D (5 bases). The CDR3 is made up of 12 amino acids. Germline-derived CDR1 and CDR2 are MNHEY and SVGAGI. Trimming pared 6 bases from V and 6 bases from J, leaving 12 bases between.

The chain couples TRBV27 to TRBJ2-3; 8 bases are shared with TRBD1. The V gene's germline CDR1 is MNHEY and CDR2 SMNVEV (reference sequence). There are 15 residues in the CDR3. The ends lost 5 bases at V and 4 bases at J; junction bases unmatched: 8. As DNA, the CDR3 is TGTGCCAGCAGTGCCCAGGGGGCGCTGGCAGATACGCAGTATTTT. It translates to CASSAQGALADTQYF.

The chain is built from TRBV9 and TRBJ2-3, with 7 bases identical to TRBD2. There are 15 residues in the CDR3. CDR1 is SGDLS and CDR2 is YYNGEE in the germline V gene. J gave up 3 bases and V 0 bases, and 4 bases lay outside the gene matches. The CDR3, as DNA: TGTGCCAGCAGCGTAGTCAGTAGCGGGACAGATACGCAGTATTTT. Protein: CASSVVSSGTDTQYF.

This chain joins TRBV12-3 or TRBV12-4 and TRBJ1-2, with D perhaps matching TRBD1 (5 bases). The CDR3 has 13 amino acids. V lost 7 bases and J lost 8, with 17 bases in between. CDR3 loop: CASTKSQGWGYTF. CDR3 nucleotide sequence: TGTGCCAGCACAAAATCTCAGGGTTGGGGCTACACCTTC.

The chain combines TRBV28 with TRBJ1-5; D unresolved. Trimming shortened V by 7 bases and J by 0 bases, and 10 bases separated the two germline ends. Germline loops: CDR1 MDHEN, CDR2 SYDVKM. This CDR3 comprises 14 residues. CDR3 sequence (DNA): TGTGCCAGCAATCGGGGAAATAGCAATCAGCCCCAGCATTTT. It specifies CASNRGNSNQPQHF. The whole variable domain, filled in from reference TRBV28 and TRBJ1-5, reads DVKVTQSSRYLVKRTGEKVFLECVQDMDHENMFWYRQDPGLGLRLIYFSYDVKMKEKGDIPEGYSVSREKKERFSLILESASTNQTSMYLCASNRGNSNQPQHFGDGTRLSIL.

This clone is medium-sized. The gene calls are TRBV6-4 and TRBJ2-3; 8 bases align to TRBD1. With 5 bases clipped from V and 6 bases from J, the junction kept 13 bases outside the gene matches. The CDR3 covers 16 residues. Germline V gene data show CDR1 as MRHNA and CDR2 as SNTAGT. The CDR3 protein is CASSLGQGDTTDTQYF. The DNA for the CDR3 is TGTGCCAGCAGTTTAGGACAGGGTGACACCACGGATACGCAGTATTTT.

This clone appeared once. The chain employs TRBV29-1 and TRBJ1-1; 7 bases map to TRBD1. V lost 5 bases to trimming and J lost 5 bases; unmatched junction nucleotides: 8. Germline CDR1 reads SQVTM; CDR2 reads ANQGSEA. There are 13 residues in the CDR3. CDR3 nucleotides: TGCAGCGTTAAGACAGGGTTGGTAACTGAAGCTTTCTTT. It is translated as CSVKTGLVTEAFF. Supplemented by reference TRBV29-1 and TRBJ1-1, the full variable domain reads SAVISQKPSRDICQRGTSLTIQCQVDSQVTMMFWYRQQPGQSLTLIATANQGSEATYESGFVIDKFPISRPNLTFSTLTVSNMSPEDSSIYLCSVKTGLVTEAFFGQGTRLTVV.

The genes are TRBV7-8 and TRBJ2-7; weak D call: TRBD2 (5 bases). Germline CDR1 reads SGHVS; CDR2 reads FQNEAQ. The CDR3 is 13 residues long. With 5 bases removed from V and 3 bases from J, the gap between germline ends came to 11 bases. CDR3: CASSPTNNYEQYF. The CDR3 nucleotides are TGTGCCAGCAGCCCGACTAACAACTACGAGCAGTACTTC.

This chain links TRBV12-3 or TRBV12-4 with TRBJ2-7; D might be TRBD2 (6 bases). The CDR3 contains 13 residues. V lost 3 bases and J 7 bases, leaving 13 bases between the germline ends. The DNA of the CDR3 is TGTGCCAGCAGTTTGGGGGGTTCGGGAGAGCAGTACTTC. This gives the protein CASSLGGSGEQYF.

The chain combines TRBV11-3 with TRBJ2-3; TRBD1 might be the D (6 bases). V was cut by 4 bases and J by 2 bases, with 10 bases left in between. CDR1 is SGHNT and CDR2 is YENEEA in the germline V gene. The CDR3 covers 14 residues. The CDR3 protein is CASSSTGTTDTQYF. CDR3 in DNA: TGTGCCAGCAGCTCGACAGGCACCACAGATACGCAGTATTTT.

The chain joins TRBV19 to TRBJ2-3; 8 bases line up with TRBD2. This CDR3 spans 13 amino acids. V shed 3 bases, J shed 6 bases, and the junction held 2 bases outside the gene matches. Germline V CDR1 and CDR2: LNHDA, SQIVND (reference sequence). DNA of the CDR3: TGTGCCAGTAGTATTCTAGCGGGCGATACGCAGTATTTT. Its protein is CASSILAGDTQYF.

This chain links TRBV6-5 with TRBJ2-5; the D gene is possibly TRBD2 (6 bases). The germline V gene has CDR1 MNHEY and CDR2 SVGAGI. Trimming cost V 3 bases and J 5 bases, with 16 bases left between them. The CDR3 is 15 residues long. As DNA, the CDR3 is TGTGCCAGCAGTTATACACGGCCCCGGGAGGAGACCCAGTACTTC. This translates into CASSYTRPREETQYF.

V is TRBV27 and J is TRBJ2-3, with D possibly matching TRBD1 (6 bases). Germline V lookup: CDR1 MNHEY, CDR2 SMNVEV (reference sequence). The CDR3 has 15 amino acids. Trimming cost V 5 bases and J 2 bases, with 14 bases left between them. The CDR3 loop reads CASSPTGHFTDTQYF. In DNA form, the CDR3 reads TGTGCCAGCAGTCCGACGGGACACTTCACAGATACGCAGTATTTT.

Comment on this clone: One end of the junction fails to match germline, which may point to a read error. The genes are TRBV18 and TRBJ2-7; possible D gene TRBD1, 6 bases. CDR1 and CDR2 from the germline V gene are KGHSH and LQKENI. The CDR3 is 13 amino acids. The CDR3 DNA reads as TGTGCCAGCTCCCTCAGACTTGACAGGCCTGGGGAATTC. Translated: CASSLRLDRPGEF.

The rearrangement uses TRBV2 and TRBJ1-5, with D tentatively TRBD1 (6 bases). Looked up from germline, CDR1 is SNHLY and CDR2 is FYNNEI. Deletions cut 5 bases from V and 2 bases from J, with 13 bases between. The CDR3 is 15 residues long. CDR3 nucleotide sequence: TGTGCCAGCAGTTCAGGGGTGTCCCGCAATCAGCCCCAGCATTTT. Translation: CASSSGVSRNQPQHF.

This chain links TRBV11-3 with TRBJ2-1; TRBD2 matches 8 bases. Trimming cost V 2 bases and J 10 bases; bases outside gene matches: 13. This CDR3 has 16 residues. Germline CDR1 SGHNT, CDR2 YENEEA. The CDR3 loop reads CASSLMVAGLSGEQFF. CDR3 in DNA: TGTGCCAGCAGCTTAATGGTAGCGGGACTTAGCGGGGAGCAGTTCTTC.

The chain joins TRBV27 to TRBJ1-2, with 8 bases matching TRBD1. The trim removed 6 bases at V and 3 bases at J, leaving 6 bases unmatched. This CDR3 comprises 14 residues. Per germline, CDR1 MNHEY and CDR2 SMNVEV (reference sequence). The CDR3 here is CASRPRDRYYGYTF. CDR3 DNA: TGTGCCAGCAGGCCCCGGGACAGGTACTATGGCTACACCTTC.

This chain joins TRBV6-5 and TRBJ1-1, with 9 bases aligning to TRBD1. Germline values: CDR1 MNHEY, CDR2 SVGAGI. Unmatched junction bases numbered 9, after V lost 6 bases and J lost 7 bases. The CDR3 totals 14 residues. DNA for the CDR3: TGTGCCAGCAGAGACAGGGGGGGCAAAAATGAAGCTTTCTTT. Residues: CASRDRGGKNEAFF.

This clone was detected a few times. V and J are TRBV4-3 and TRBJ1-6; D not certain. Germline V gene data show CDR1 as LGHNA and CDR2 as YSLEER. With 1 base removed from V and 6 bases from J, the gap between germline ends came to 13 bases. The CDR3 has 16 amino acids. Here the CDR3 DNA reads TGCGCCAGCAGCCAAGTCGGGGATTCCCCTAATTCACCCCTCCACTTT. It specifies CASSQVGDSPNSPLHF.

The genes are TRBV3-1 (or the pseudogene TRBV3-2) and TRBJ2-5; no definite D call. The germline V gene has CDR1 LGHDT and CDR2 YNNKEL (reference sequence). The CDR3 is made up of 15 amino acids. V was shortened by 1 base and J by 2 bases, with 11 bases between the two germline ends. CDR3 bases: TGTGCCAGCAGCCAAGCCGCGGCGACTCAAGAGACCCAGTACTTC. It codes for CASSQAAATQETQYF.

The gene calls are TRBV7-8 and TRBJ2-7; 10 bases match TRBD2. This CDR3 has 15 residues. V was pared by 5 bases and J by 3 bases, with 7 bases of the junction left unmatched. Germline lookup yields CDR1 SGHVS and CDR2 FQNEAQ. CDR3 loop: CASSLRLAGDYEQYF. The DNA of the CDR3 is TGTGCCAGCAGCCTAAGGCTAGCGGGGGACTACGAGCAGTACTTC.

The rearrangement joins TRBV2 to TRBJ2-3, with D possibly matching TRBD1 (6 bases). V lost 5 bases, J lost 2 bases, and 14 bases lay in between. This CDR3 comprises 15 residues. CDR1 SNHLY and CDR2 FYNNEI come from the germline V gene. The CDR3 bases are TGTGCCAGCAGTTTATTAGGACAGCCCACAGATACGCAGTATTTT. Encoded protein: CASSLLGQPTDTQYF.

The chain is built from TRBV5-5 and TRBJ1-1; D not certain. The CDR3 has 14 residues. Germline assignment: CDR1 SGHKS and CDR2 YYEKEE (reference sequence). Between the trimmed V and J ends, which lost 1 base and 2 bases, there was a span of 9 bases. CDR3 DNA: TGTGCCAGCAGCTTGTTACAGCCAAACACTGAAGCTTTCTTT. Amino acids: CASSLLQPNTEAFF.

V usage is TRBV6-6 and J usage is TRBJ2-3; 7 bases fit TRBD2. This CDR3 region has 14 residues. The V gene's germline CDR1 is MNHNY and CDR2 SVGAGI (reference sequence). Trimming at V came to 4 bases and at J to 1 base, leaving 2 bases not matched to a gene. The CDR3 loop is CASSSRGGTDTQYF. As DNA, the CDR3 is TGTGCCAGCAGTTCCCGGGGGGGCACAGATACGCAGTATTTT.

This clone was observed once. This chain uses TRBV15 with TRBJ2-3; 9 bases match TRBD2. CDR1 is LNHNV and CDR2 is YYDKDF in the germline V gene (reference sequence). Trimming took 3 bases from V and 1 from J; bases not matched to a gene: 5. The CDR3 covers 16 residues. The CDR3: CATSSGASGGTDTQYF. Here the CDR3 DNA reads TGTGCCACCAGCAGCGGGGCTAGCGGGGGCACAGATACGCAGTATTTT. Full variable domain (remainder filled in from reference TRBV15 and TRBJ2-3): DAMVIQNPRYQVTQFGKPVTLSCSQTLNHNVMYWYQQKSSQAPKLLFHYYDKDFNNEADTPDNFQSRRPNTSFCFLDIRSPGLGDTAMYLCATSSGASGGTDTQYFGPGTRLTVL.

This clone was seen just once. CDR3 region: CASSPGQAEPHGYTF. CDR3 sequence (DNA): TGCGCCAGCAGCCCCGGACAGGCGGAACCCCATGGCTACACCTTC. The chain is built from TRBV4-1 and TRBJ1-2; TRBD1 matches 7 bases. This CDR3 has 15 residues. Germline V lookup: CDR1 MGHRA, CDR2 YSYEKL. V shed 4 bases, J shed 6 bases, and the junction held 11 bases outside the gene matches.

The rearrangement uses TRBV15 and TRBJ2-7, with a tentative D call TRBD2 (6 bases). The CDR3 runs to 14 residues. Germline V gene lookup returns CDR1 LNHNV and CDR2 YYDKDF (reference sequence). V was trimmed by 4 bases and J by 7 bases, leaving 17 bases between them. CDR3 sequence reads: CATSKPRDSGEQYF. CDR3 DNA: TGTGCCACCAGCAAGCCGAGGGACTCCGGGGAGCAGTACTTC.